The T cell receptor beta chain under discussion was sequenced for a study of identical twins. Via MiXCR, TCRdb re-called the 5' RACE reads, giving one row per CDR3 protein. The sample yields approximately 240,000 distinct CDR3 sequences, over 12% seen once. This clonotype was seen a few times. Source material: memory (CD45RO+) T cells sorted from blood. This TCR derives from a woman under 30 in good health.

The CDR3 is CASSSSGSSETQYF. The DNA of the CDR3 is TGTGCCAGCTCCTCTAGCGGGAGTTCCGAGACCCAGTACTTC. This chain uses TRBV5-4 with TRBJ2-5, with 10 bases fitting TRBD2. The CDR3 sequence is 14 residues long. The V segment lost 7 bases and the J segment 5 bases; nucleotides outside the gene matches: 8. The germline CDR1 and CDR2 sequences are SGHNT and YYREEE (reference sequence).